This entry concerns a single T cell receptor beta chain. The antigen is unknown. These data are taken from a study of T cell repertoires in cytomegalovirus infection. Turning to the study itself: Public TCR beta signature analysis indicated the presence of both CMV infection and matching HLA type. Whole-study results and caveats: Ex vivo responses were dominated by HLA-C-restricted CMV-specific TCR beta clonotypes. Individuals carrying CMV plus the relevant HLA were identified by cumulative frequency of public TCR beta families.

The CDR3 covers 15 residues. The V end was cut by 4 bases, the J end by 2 bases, with 16 bases between. Germline CDR1 and CDR2: SGHRS and YFSETQ. From the reads, TCRdb called clonotypes with MiXCR, one entry per CDR3 protein. The sample has about 530,000 distinct CDR3 sequences; approximately 25% are singletons. The clonotype was recovered from a human donor in good health (CMV status not recorded). Some clones in this sample may be carry-over from other donors' samples. Sequencing used PBMCs. The chain recombines TRBV5-1 with TRBJ2-7; D possibly matches TRBD1 or TRBD2 (5 bases each). The CDR3 DNA follows: TGCGCCAGCAGCAGTATTGGGACGGGGACCTACGAGCAGTACTTC. Its translation: CASSSIGTGTYEQYF.